This TCR beta chain derives from a study of radiotherapy plus CTLA-4 blockade in lung cancer (dated by TCRdb to the late 2010s). About the investigation overall: Among the enrolled patients, about 19% had an objective response, and 25% to 40% reached disease control.

The CDR3 starts with the cysteine, ends with the phenylalanine, and has 14 residues. The CDR3 DNA has 42 bases and is translated from base 1. The CDR1 and CDR2 encoded by the germline V gene (reference sequence) are SEHNR and FQNEAQ. V is reduced by 1 base and J by 0 bases, leaving a spacing of 5 bases between them. Study-wide conclusions, independent of this receptor: After treatment with radiotherapy and ipilimumab, TCR clones that originated in tumors expanded in peripheral blood. Early dynamic changes in blood T cell clones, together with increased serum interferon-beta after radiation, were reported as the strongest predictors of response.

The receptor library was made with the immunoSEQ multiplex PCR assay. As stored in TCRdb, this immuneACCESS dataset retains in-frame rearrangements with V and J assigned. A fraction of the clones does not appear; measured against another copy, unresolved V genes explain less than half of the discrepancy, and the remainder lacks a known reason. In this sample the table shows about 85,000 clones, approximately 86% of which occur a single time. Clones ranked in the top ten supply about 2% of the sample. Focal radiation therapy combined with CTLA-4 blockade (ipilimumab) was tested in patients with chemo-refractory metastatic non-small-cell lung cancer. As to this clone: Its antigen is currently not known. Base-call qualities are not available, and no considerably larger clone is one nucleotide away.

The sequenced sample was peripheral blood, obtained from a patient treated with radiotherapy plus ipilimumab. This receptor was identified in a human donor with non-small cell lung cancer who had a partial response to radiotherapy plus ipilimumab. The chain was built from TRBV7-9 and TRBJ2-3; matching of 5 bases hints at TRBD2 as the D gene. The CDR3 sequence is CASSLGLSTDTQYF. The bases read TGTGCCAGCAGCTTAGGACTAAGCACAGATACGCAGTATTTT.